Sequencing of this T cell receptor (beta chain) was carried out in a study of blood T cell repertoires in COVID-19. TCRdb's copy holds only in-frame clones and misses some; the assay was immunoSEQ multiplex PCR. Of under 300,000 clones listed, just under 85% were seen once; the top ten hold around 4%. Germline CDR1 and CDR2: WNHNN and SYGVQD (reference sequence). The CDR3 is 13 residues long. The sequence was collected from a man aged 45-60 years with acute or convalescent COVID-19. The sequenced sample was peripheral blood. The chain couples TRBV10-1 to TRBJ2-7; TRBD1 might be the D (6 bases). CDR3 loop: CERPLHRAYEQYF. The CDR3 nucleotides are TGCGAACGGCCACTACACAGGGCGTACGAGCAGTACTTC.